The subject of this entry is one TCR beta chain. Sequencing used immunoSEQ multiplex PCR; TCRdb keeps in-frame clones, though not all of them. This sample has about 360,000 clones; about 90% occur once, and the top ten carry 1.5% to 2%. The sample comes from a study of blood T cell repertoires in COVID-19. Turning to the study itself: From the United States, Italy and Spain came samples of acute and convalescent COVID-19.

The germline V gene has CDR1 SGHDT and CDR2 YYEEEE. Losses at the gene ends were 2 bases for V and 10 bases for J; bases not matched to a gene: 12. The CDR3 length is 17 residues. V gene TRBV5-6 combines with J gene TRBJ2-3, with TRBD2 identical over 14 bases. The sample consisted of PBMCs or T cells enriched from blood (not recorded which). This TCR was sampled from a middle-aged man in a cohort exposed to, infected with or recovered from COVID-19 (not recorded which). The CDR3 region has the DNA TGTGCCAGCAGCTTCGGGACAGGGACTAGCGGGAGTATGCCGCAGTATTTT. This gives the protein CASSFGTGTSGSMPQYF.